This TCR beta chain was retrieved from a study of post-analysis software for immune sequencing data. About the research overall: As for disease course, relapsing-remitting, secondary progressive and progressive-relapsing multiple sclerosis were all included.

This CDR3 contains 16 residues. Trimming took 3 bases from V and 8 from J; bases not matched to a gene: 10. From germline, CDR1 is SGHNT and CDR2 YYREEE (reference sequence). Concerning this clonotype: Antigen specificity is unknown.

Study-wide findings and caveats: Patients had higher frequencies than controls of roughly 5 TRBV segments, including TRBV5-6, TRBV5-1 and TRBV20-1. In multiple sclerosis, normalized Chao1 diversity was significantly below that of controls. F-measure co-clustering was strong for batch-matched samples.

Every TCR beta cDNA library bore unique molecular identifiers. A single record per CDR3 protein comes from TCRdb applying MiXCR to the PCR reads. Seen here are more than 500,000 distinct CDR3 sequences, 30% to 40% observed once, and the top ten hold roughly 6%. The sequence was collected from a girl aged 2-17 years with multiple sclerosis. The gene calls are TRBV5-4 and TRBJ1-4, with 10 positions matching TRBD1. The sample taken for sequencing was blood. The CDR3 is CASSSMTGGKEEKLFF. The CDR3 nucleotides read TGTGCCAGCAGCTCGATGACAGGGGGCAAGGAGGAAAAACTGTTTTTT.